The T cell receptor (beta chain) described here comes from a study of untreated major depressive disorder. Profiling relied on immunoSEQ multiplex PCR, and the TCRdb table lists in-frame clones only, not all of them. The sample includes approximately 20,000 clones, 80% to 95% of them seen just once. Per germline, CDR1 SNHLY and CDR2 FYNNEI. The J segment lost 2 bases and the V segment lost 7 bases, leaving 11 bases of the junction unmatched. This CDR3 comprises 15 residues. Material for sequencing was CD4+ T cells from PBMCs. The clonotype originates from a man aged 25-45 years in good health. The chain couples TRBV2 to TRBJ2-7; 7 nucleotides match TRBD1. CDR3 loop: CASTRDRVMAYEQYF. As DNA, the CDR3 is TGTGCCAGCACCCGTGACAGGGTAATGGCCTACGAGCAGTACTTC.